This passage covers 30 T cell receptor beta chains from one sample sequenced in a study of T cell repertoires in cytomegalovirus infection. What these receptors recognize is not known. Each CDR3 protein gets one entry after TCRdb re-called the reads with MiXCR. The sample carries 95,000 to 120,000 distinct CDR3 sequences, 30% recorded once. Here the sequenced sample was CD8+ T cells from cultured PBMCs, taken from culture after CMV antigen stimulation. The receptors come from a human donor in good health (CMV status not recorded). Some clones in this sample may be carry-over from other donors' samples.

This clonotype was seen a few times. The V and J genes are TRBV12-3 or TRBV12-4 and TRBJ2-1, with 14 nucleotides matching TRBD2. J gave up 7 bases and V 6 bases, and 2 bases lay outside the gene matches. CDR3 length: 14 amino acids. The CDR3 coding sequence is TGTGCCAGCAGGACTAGCGGGGGGGCAAATGAGCAGTTCTTC. This codes for CASRTSGGANEQFF.

The table lists this clonotype with a few counts. The chain couples TRBV11-2 to TRBJ2-7; D may correspond to TRBD1 or TRBD2 (5 bases each). The CDR3 length is 14 residues. The V gene's germline CDR1 is SGHAT and CDR2 FQNNGV. Trimming left V 1 base short and J 5 bases short, with 12 bases between. The CDR3 DNA follows: TGTGCCAGCAGCTTAGGTTCAGGGAGCCACGAGCAGTACTTC. The encoded protein is CASSLGSGSHEQYF. Combining the CDR3 with reference TRBV11-2 and TRBJ2-7 gives the whole variable domain EAGVAQSPRYKIIEKRQSVAFWCNPISGHATLYWYQQILGQGPKLLIQFQNNGVVDDSQLPKDRFSAERLKGVDSTLKIQPAKLEDSAVYLCASSLGSGSHEQYFGPGTRLTVT.

The chain's CDR3 is CASSAMDGRNAGELFF. The CDR3 nucleotides read TGCGCCAGCAGCGCAATGGACGGGCGCAACGCCGGGGAGCTGTTTTTT. The chain uses TRBV5-1 and TRBJ2-2; unclear D gene. In germline, CDR1 is SGHRS, CDR2 YFSETQ. The germline V and J ends were trimmed by 4 bases and 6 bases, with 19 bases remaining between them. This CDR3 is 16 amino acids long.

The genes are TRBV7-9 and TRBJ1-3; the D gene is possibly TRBD1 (6 bases). V dropped 5 bases and J dropped 7 bases, with 18 bases sitting between them. The CDR3 runs 15 residues. Germline V lookup: CDR1 SEHNR, CDR2 FQNEAQ (reference sequence). In DNA, the CDR3 is TGTGCCAGCAGCCACATTCAATCTCAGGGGAACACCATATATTTT. It translates to CASSHIQSQGNTIYF.

The rearrangement joins TRBV24-1 to TRBJ1-4, with D unresolved. V lost 4 bases and J lost 3, with 11 bases in between. Per germline, CDR1 KGHDR and CDR2 SFDVKD. The CDR3 loop spans 15 amino acids. The CDR3 loop reads CATSDPRVANEKLFF. CDR3 DNA sequence: TGTGCCACCAGTGACCCTCGGGTAGCTAATGAAAAACTGTTTTTT.

The rearrangement joins TRBV12-3 or TRBV12-4 to TRBJ2-5; no clear D gene. This CDR3 comprises 14 residues. V shed 7 bases and J shed 1 base, with 13 bases lying between them. CDR3 loop: CASKPVLGQETQYF. CDR3 nucleotides: TGTGCCAGCAAACCGGTCCTCGGCCAAGAGACCCAGTACTTC.

The rearrangement uses TRBV4-3 and TRBJ2-1, with D perhaps TRBD1 (6 bases). This CDR3 region has 16 residues. V was trimmed by 3 bases and J by 2 bases, leaving 14 bases between them. Germline assignment: CDR1 LGHNA and CDR2 YSLEER. The CDR3 is CASSQADRLTYNEQFF. CDR3 nucleotide sequence: TGCGCCAGCAGCCAGGCCGACAGGCTAACCTACAATGAGCAGTTCTTC.

There are a few counts of this clonotype. V and J are TRBV12-3 or TRBV12-4 and TRBJ2-2; perhaps TRBD1 as D (5 bases). The CDR3 has 15 residues. V dropped 6 bases and J dropped 7 bases, with 18 bases sitting between them. The CDR3 spells CASRKTVTDIGELFF. CDR3 sequence (DNA): TGTGCCAGCAGGAAGACAGTTACTGACATCGGGGAGCTGTTTTTT.

This clonotype was counted only a few times. The chain employs TRBV7-9 and TRBJ2-5, with D perhaps matching TRBD2 (7 bases). The CDR3 has 14 amino acids. Trimming left V 6 bases short and J 4 bases short, with 15 bases between. Germline CDR1 and CDR2: SEHNR and FQNEAQ (reference sequence). CDR3 residues: CASRGRGASETQYF. In DNA form, the CDR3 reads TGTGCCAGCAGAGGTCGGGGGGCGTCAGAGACCCAGTACTTC.

This clonotype has at least ten counts. The chain has TRBV7-6 and TRBJ2-5; no firm D call. CDR3 size: 11 residues. Trimming cost V 5 bases and J 2 bases, with 3 bases left between them. Looked up from germline, CDR1 is SGHVS and CDR2 is FNYEAQ. The CDR3 here is CASSRQETQYF. The CDR3, as DNA: TGTGCCAGCAGCCGTCAAGAGACCCAGTACTTC.

Many counts were recorded for this clonotype. The rearrangement uses TRBV19 and TRBJ1-5; maybe TRBD1 (5 bases). V was pared by 5 bases and J by 6 bases, with 17 bases between. The CDR3 spans 15 residues. Germline V gene data show CDR1 as LNHDA and CDR2 as SQIVND (reference sequence). Here the CDR3 DNA reads TGTGCCAGTAGTGGCAAGGGGACTCGGTTTCAGCCCCAGCATTTT. It yields the protein CASSGKGTRFQPQHF.

The V call is TRBV24-1, the J call TRBJ2-5, with D perhaps TRBD1 (5 bases). V lost 4 bases, J lost 5 bases, and 13 bases lay in between. The germline gives CDR1 KGHDR, CDR2 SFDVKD. This CDR3 has 14 amino acids. The DNA for the CDR3 is TGTGCCACCAGTGACACGACAGAATCGGAGACCCAGTACTTC. It translates to CATSDTTESETQYF.

Worth noting for this clonotype: A much larger clone is a single base away; this may be a read error. The chain employs TRBV12-3 or TRBV12-4 and TRBJ1-5; D may be TRBD1 (6 bases). Deletions cut 1 base from V and 1 base from J, with 8 bases between. The length of the CDR3 is 15 residues. This CDR3 is CASSLGTESNQPQHF. CDR3 DNA sequence: TGTGCCAGCAGTTTAGGGACAGAAAGCAATCAGCCCCAGCATTTT.

This sequence joins TRBV11-1 and TRBJ2-7; TRBD2 might be the D (6 bases). The germline CDR1 and CDR2 sequences are SGHAT and FQDESV (reference sequence). The length of the CDR3 is 14 residues. V dropped 5 bases and J dropped 2 bases, with 13 bases sitting between them. CDR3 in amino acids: CASSAPGLPYEQYF. The CDR3 nucleotides read TGTGCCAGCAGCGCCCCGGGACTCCCCTACGAGCAGTACTTC. The full variable domain, its missing parts supplied by reference TRBV11-1 and TRBJ2-7, is EAEVAQSPRYKITEKSQAVAFWCDPISGHATLYWYRQILGQGPELLVQFQDESVVDDSQLPKDRFSAERLKGVDSTLKIQPAELGDSAMYLCASSAPGLPYEQYFGPGTRLTVT.

This clonotype has more than one count but fewer than ten. This chain links TRBV5-5 with TRBJ2-2; D is uncertain. Trimming cost V 5 bases and J 8 bases, with 25 bases left between them. The germline V gene encodes CDR1 SGHKS and CDR2 YYEKEE (reference sequence). The CDR3 consists of 17 residues. The CDR3, as DNA: TGTGCCAGCAGTCTTGCTTCCCATTTCCAGGTTCAGGGGGAGCTGTTTTTT. Translating it yields CASSLASHFQVQGELFF.

This clonotype turned up a few times. This sequence joins TRBV29-1 and TRBJ2-1; 14 bases agree with TRBD2. This CDR3 spans 14 amino acids. Losses at the gene ends were 6 bases for V and 7 bases for J; bases not matched to a gene: 5. Germline-derived CDR1 and CDR2 are SQVTM and ANQGSEA. CDR3 in amino acids: CSVRLAGGLNEQFF. The CDR3, as DNA: TGCAGCGTCAGACTAGCGGGGGGGCTTAATGAGCAGTTCTTC.

This chain links TRBV7-8 with TRBJ1-2, with D unclear. V lost 3 bases and J 0 bases, leaving 5 bases between the germline ends. In germline, CDR1 is SGHVS, CDR2 FQNEAQ. The CDR3 runs 13 residues. In nucleotides, the CDR3 is TGTGCCAGCAGCTTGGGTCCTAACTATGGCTACACCTTC. Its translation: CASSLGPNYGYTF.

This clonotype came up a few times. This chain joins TRBV7-9 and TRBJ2-1; 9 nucleotides match TRBD2. Germline lookup yields CDR1 SEHNR and CDR2 FQNEAQ (reference sequence). V shed 5 bases, J shed 5 bases, and the junction held 13 bases outside the gene matches. CDR3 length: 17 amino acids. CDR3 protein: CASSPSTGLALNNEQFF. CDR3 DNA: TGTGCCAGCAGCCCTTCCACCGGACTAGCGCTAAACAATGAGCAGTTCTTC.

The sample holds many counts of this clonotype. The chain employs TRBV7-2 and TRBJ2-1; 7 positions match TRBD2. The length of the CDR3 is 16 residues. Germline CDR1 SGHTA, CDR2 FQGNSA. Trimming at V came to 0 bases and at J to 4 bases, leaving 6 bases not matched to a gene. The CDR3 protein is CASSLAGDYHYNEQFF. In DNA, the CDR3 is TGTGCCAGCAGCTTAGCGGGGGACTACCATTACAATGAGCAGTTCTTC.

This clonotype was counted between two and nine times. CDR3 amino acids: CASSEFQGGPGELFF. The CDR3 DNA sequence: TGTGCCAGCAGTGAATTTCAGGGAGGACCCGGGGAGCTGTTTTTT. The chain is built from TRBV6-1 and TRBJ2-2; D is perhaps TRBD2 (6 bases). Germline CDR1 and CDR2: MNHNS and SASEGT. Trimming removed 2 bases at V and 6 bases at J, with 13 bases between. The CDR3 is 15 amino acids.

On this clonotype: A junction end diverges from the germline sequence, so it may reflect a read error. This sequence joins TRBV4-1 and TRBJ2-4, with TRBD1 matching over 7 bases. CDR3 length: 14 residues. Germline values: CDR1 MGHRA, CDR2 YSYEKL. CDR3 coding DNA: TGCGCCAGCAGCCAAGAGTCGGTCTTCGAGGGGGCAGAATTC. Translation: CASSQESVFEGAEF.

In its sample, this clonotype was seen a few times. As DNA, the CDR3 is TGTGCCAGCAGCTTTGTGGGCTCCACAGATACGCAGTATTTT. Translation: CASSFVGSTDTQYF. This chain connects TRBV7-2 to TRBJ2-3, with unresolved D. Germline lookup yields CDR1 SGHTA and CDR2 FQGNSA. The CDR3 sequence is 14 residues long. V was trimmed by 3 bases and J by 2 bases, leaving 9 bases between them.

The sample holds a few counts of this clonotype. This chain uses TRBV20-1 with TRBJ2-1; TRBD2 aligns across 10 bases. With V trimmed by 6 bases and J by 5 bases, 7 bases remained unmatched. The germline V gene has CDR1 DFQATT and CDR2 SNEGSKA (reference sequence). This CDR3 is built from 14 residues. As DNA, the CDR3 is TGCAGTGCCACGGAACTAGCGGGGCACAATGAGCAGTTCTTC. This codes for CSATELAGHNEQFF.

This chain joins TRBV28 and TRBJ1-1; TRBD1 matches at 8 bases. The trim removed 8 bases at V and 1 base at J, leaving 6 bases unmatched. The CDR3 is 14 amino acids. The germline V gene has CDR1 MDHEN and CDR2 SYDVKM. The CDR3 sequence: CASQQGQENTEAFF. CDR3 in DNA: TGTGCCAGCCAACAGGGACAGGAGAACACTGAAGCTTTCTTT. The complete variable domain, with remaining parts taken from reference TRBV28 and TRBJ1-1, reads DVKVTQSSRYLVKRTGEKVFLECVQDMDHENMFWYRQDPGLGLRLIYFSYDVKMKEKGDIPEGYSVSREKKERFSLILESASTNQTSMYLCASQQGQENTEAFFGQGTRLTVV.

In its sample, this clonotype was seen a few times. The chain is built from TRBV6-2 or TRBV6-3 and TRBJ1-2, with D possibly matching TRBD1 (5 bases). From germline, CDR1 is MNHEY and CDR2 SVGEGT. Trimming left V 6 bases short and J 1 base short, with 18 bases between. The CDR3 loop spans 16 amino acids. The CDR3 nucleotides read TGTGCCAGCAGCAACTACGACAGTCTCAATAACTATGGCTACACCTTC. Residues: CASSNYDSLNNYGYTF.

This clonotype occurred many times. This sequence joins TRBV4-1 and TRBJ2-7, with 13 nucleotides matching TRBD2. CDR3 size: 14 residues. CDR1 and CDR2 (germline): MGHRA, YSYEKL. V lost 9 bases, J lost 3 bases, and 5 bases stayed unmatched. The DNA for the CDR3 is TGCGCCAGGACTAGCGGGGGGCGCGACTACGAGCAGTACTTC. Translation: CARTSGGRDYEQYF.

The CDR3 is CASSSNLRTSGGANTGELFF. CDR3 in DNA: TGTGCCAGCAGCTCAAATCTCCGGACTAGCGGGGGAGCGAACACCGGGGAGCTGTTTTTT. The chain recombines TRBV7-9 with TRBJ2-2; 13 nucleotides line up with TRBD2. The ends lost 4 bases at V and 0 bases at J; junction bases unmatched: 11. Germline V gene sequence: CDR1 SEHNR, CDR2 FQNEAQ (reference sequence). This CDR3 region has 20 residues.

The chain employs TRBV6-2 or TRBV6-3 and TRBJ1-2, with a tentative D call TRBD1 (6 bases). V was trimmed by 0 bases and J by 5 bases, leaving 16 bases between them. The CDR3 is 16 amino acids. Germline values: CDR1 MNHEY, CDR2 SVGEGT. This CDR3 is CASSYSLGRGSYGYTF. The CDR3 nucleotides are TGTGCCAGCAGTTACTCTTTAGGCAGGGGAAGTTATGGCTACACCTTC.

This clonotype was picked up a small number of times. The rearrangement uses TRBV9 and TRBJ2-5, with 7 bases that match TRBD1. Germline CDR1 SGDLS, CDR2 YYNGEE. Unmatched junction bases numbered 11, after V lost 4 bases and J lost 2 bases. The CDR3 totals 16 residues. CDR3 in amino acids: CASSPRQGWRQETQYF. The CDR3 nucleotides are TGTGCCAGCAGCCCCCGACAGGGATGGAGACAAGAGACCCAGTACTTC. Full variable domain (rest looked up from reference TRBV9 and TRBJ2-5): DSGVTQTPKHLITATGQRVTLRCSPRSGDLSVYWYQQSLDQGLQFLIQYYNGEERAKGNILERFSAQQFPDLHSELNLSSLELGDSALYFCASSPRQGWRQETQYFGPGTRLLVL.

In nucleotides, the CDR3 is TGCAGTGCTAGAGAGGGGGACAGGGCAACCTATAATTCACCCCTCCACTTT. Residues: CSAREGDRATYNSPLHF. The rearrangement uses TRBV20-1 and TRBJ1-6; 9 positions match TRBD1. Germline values: CDR1 DFQATT, CDR2 SNEGSKA (reference sequence). There are 17 residues in the CDR3. The J segment lost 2 bases and the V segment lost 0 bases, leaving 5 bases of the junction unmatched.